This T cell receptor (beta chain) was identified in a study of cytomegalovirus exposure and HLA in healthy donors. Study-level information: It was reported in a later analysis that the 90 to 150 validation repertoires used the same platform as the 550 to 800 first-cohort repertoires. Notes on the study in general: High specificity and sensitivity for cytomegalovirus status were reported for the classifier. The authors listed some 160 TCR beta chains as cytomegalovirus-associated.

This clone was recorded only once. The antigen remains undetermined. The V gene lost 4 bases and the J gene lost 4 bases, with 15 bases spanning the gap. Germline V CDR1 and CDR2: SGHDT, YYEEEE. CDR3 length: 15 amino acids. Donors came from a validation cohort of over 100 subjects, distinct from the first 666-subject cohort. The table came from immunoSEQ multiplex PCR; TCRdb's copy has only in-frame clones and leaves some out. The data contain 100,000 to 150,000 clones, 85% to 95% of them singletons. The source material was PBMCs. The chain has TRBV5-6 and TRBJ1-5; D is uncertain. The TCR comes from a young woman in good health and CMV-seronegative. This CDR3 is CASSTGGSGNQPQHF. CDR3 in DNA: TGTGCCAGCAGCACTGGAGGTTCGGGGAATCAGCCCCAGCATTTT.